The next 9 T cell receptor beta chains were all read from a single sample in a study of T cells in women clearing cervical HPV infection. Clones were read by immunoSEQ multiplex PCR, and TCRdb kept only the in-frame ones, dropping some. This repertoire includes under 35,000 clones. Specimen: blood buffy coat. These receptors came from a woman between 18 and 75 years old with a cervical HPV16 infection that either progressed to CIN3+ or cleared (not recorded which).

The DNA read from the CDR3 is TGTGCCAGCTCACCTTCCGGACTAGGAAGAGAAAATGAG. This encodes CASSPSGLGRENE. The entire CDR3 reads CASSPSGLGRENEQFF. This chain links TRBV18 with TRBJ2-1; 7 bases match TRBD2. The read finishes 3 residues shy of the CDR3 end, and the germline J gene is used to complete it. Germline V gene sequence: CDR1 KGHSH, CDR2 LQKENI. The V gene end was trimmed by 3 bases and the J gene end by 7 bases; junction bases not matched to a gene: 12. The CDR3 sequence is 16 residues long.

Incomplete CDR3 DNA: TGTGCCTGGCGTAATGGACAGTATAATTCACCC. Its translation: CAWRNGQYNSP. The CDR3, in full, reads CAWRNGQYNSPLHF. This chain uses TRBV30 with TRBJ1-6, with D maybe TRBD1 (6 bases). The read ends 3 residues early relative to the CDR3; the germline J gene fills the gap. Trimming pared 5 bases from V and 4 bases from J, leaving 12 bases between. CDR3 size: 14 residues. Germline CDR1 and CDR2: GTSNPN and SVGIG (reference sequence).

About this clone itself: The read halts 3 residues ahead of the CDR3 end, with the missing end drawn from the germline J gene. V usage is TRBV19 and J usage is TRBJ1-1, with D perhaps matching TRBD1 (5 bases). The CDR3 runs to 15 residues. Germline V gene data show CDR1 as LNHDA and CDR2 as SQIVND (reference sequence). CDR3 bases read: TGTGCCAGTAGATTATCTAGGGGCCGGGCGGATGAG. Its translation is CASRLSRGRADE. Given in full, the CDR3 is CASRLSRGRADEAFF.

As to this clone: The read finishes 3 residues shy of the CDR3 end, and the germline J gene is used to complete it. This chain connects TRBV20-1 to TRBJ1-2, with unresolved D. The CDR3 has 13 amino acids. Germline V CDR1 and CDR2: DFQATT, SNEGSKA (reference sequence). V shed 1 base and J shed 3 bases, with 9 bases lying between them. The DNA read from the CDR3 is TGCAGTGCTAGAGCCGCAACAGACTATGGC. Its translation is CSARAATDYG. The entire CDR3 is CSARAATDYGYTF.

As regards this clone: The read finishes 3 residues shy of the CDR3 end, and the germline J gene is used to complete it. This sequence joins TRBV4-1 and TRBJ1-2; 9 positions agree with TRBD1. The V gene end was trimmed by 4 bases and the J gene end by 2 bases; junction bases not matched to a gene: 11. CDR1 is MGHRA, CDR2 YSYEKL, per germline. This CDR3 has 17 residues. The CDR3 region is CASSPAQGQGGNYGYTF. The part of the CDR3 DNA that was read is TGCGCCAGCAGCCCAGCCCAGGGACAGGGCGGGAACTATGGC.

About this clone: The CDR3 end lies 3 residues beyond the end of the read and is filled in from the germline J gene. This chain uses TRBV5-6 with TRBJ2-5; 7 bases line up with TRBD2. Germline assignment: CDR1 SGHDT and CDR2 YYEEEE. This CDR3 comprises 15 residues. V dropped 4 bases and J dropped 5; count of bases not matched to a gene: 11. The covered CDR3 bases are TGTGCCAGCAGCCGCACCCTACTAGCGCAGGAGACC. The encoded protein is CASSRTLLAQET. The entire CDR3 reads CASSRTLLAQETQYF.

Concerning this clone: Read sequence stops 3 residues before the CDR3 end, and the germline J gene provides the missing end. V and J are TRBV18 and TRBJ1-2; TRBD1 matches 7 bases. This CDR3 has 15 amino acids. In germline, CDR1 is KGHSH, CDR2 LQKENI. V shed 3 bases and J 4 bases; nucleotides not matched to a gene: 8. The CDR3 bases that were read are TGTGCCAGCTCACCCTCGGGACAGAACCCCTATGGC. Translation gives CASSPSGQNPYG. The CDR3 in its entirety is CASSPSGQNPYGYTF.

Of note for this clone: The read terminates 3 residues ahead of where the CDR3 ends, so the germline J gene completes it. The chain uses TRBV11-2 and TRBJ2-7, with 8 bases that match TRBD2. Trimming removed 4 bases from V and 2 bases from J; junction bases left unmatched: 7. Germline V gene lookup returns CDR1 SGHAT and CDR2 FQNNGV. The CDR3 is 15 residues long. The CDR3 sequence is CASSYVSGKAYEQYF. The sequenced part of the CDR3 DNA is TGTGCCAGCAGCTACGTTAGCGGGAAGGCCTACGAG.

Of note for this clone: The CDR3 goes on 3 residues after the read ends, and that part is filled in from the germline J gene. The V and J genes are TRBV20-1 and TRBJ2-5; D is unresolved. This CDR3 is 12 amino acids long. Trimming shortened V by 7 bases and J by 3 bases, and 12 bases separated the two germline ends. The germline V gene has CDR1 DFQATT and CDR2 SNEGSKA (reference sequence). CDR3 bases read: TGCAGTGTTATAGGGCAGGAAGAGACC. It yields the protein CSVIGQEET. The whole CDR3 protein reads CSVIGQEETQYF.